Below are 20 T cell receptor beta chains sequenced from a single sample in a study of control samples from healthy donors and cancer patients (dated by TCRdb to the early 2020s). Libraries were prepared through the immunoSEQ multiplex PCR assay. TCRdb obtained this table from immuneACCESS and retained in-frame rearrangements with V and J assigned. These tables miss some clones; where compared with another copy, unresolved V genes account for less than half of the shortfall, and the remainder is unexplained. The sample profile shows about 86,000 clones; 85% to 95% of them were found once. Approximately 1.5% of the sample is in the top ten clones. Sequences were obtained from blood. Every receptor here comes from a woman aged 25 to 39 in good health.

J is TRBJ1-1 and V is TRBV7-9; TRBD1 matches at 8 bases. The CDR3 has 16 amino acids. CDR1 is SEHNR, CDR2 FQNEAQ, per germline (reference sequence). Losses at the gene ends were 7 bases for V and 7 bases for J; bases not matched to a gene: 17. The CDR3: CASTIGWGTGPLEAFF. The CDR3 DNA reads as TGTGCCAGCACTATAGGATGGGGGACAGGCCCTCTTGAAGCTTTCTTT. Looking up the rest from reference TRBV7-9 and TRBJ1-1 gives the full variable domain: DTGVSQNPRHKITKRGQNVTFRCDPISEHNRLYWYRQTLGQGPEFLTYFQNEAQLEKSRLLSDRFSAERPKGSFSTLEIQRTEQGDSAMYLCASTIGWGTGPLEAFFGQGTRLTVV.

This chain joins TRBV29-1 and TRBJ1-1; unclear D gene. This CDR3 is built from 11 residues. Trimming removed 3 bases from V and 0 bases from J, with 2 bases in between. CDR1 and CDR2 from the germline V gene are SQVTM and ANQGSEA. The chain's CDR3 is CSVDVNTEAFF. CDR3 DNA sequence: TGCAGCGTTGATGTGAACACTGAAGCTTTCTTT.

The genes are TRBV2 and TRBJ2-2, with 10 bases lining up with TRBD2. This CDR3 spans 14 amino acids. Losses at the gene ends were 6 bases for V and 4 bases for J; bases not matched to a gene: 2. The germline V gene encodes CDR1 SNHLY and CDR2 FYNNEI. The DNA of the CDR3 is TGTGCCAGCAGCCGGACTAGCGGCACCGGGGAGCTGTTTTTT. This gives the protein CASSRTSGTGELFF.

This chain joins TRBV7-2 and TRBJ1-2; tentative D call: TRBD1 (6 bases). Trimming cost V 6 bases and J 5 bases, with 10 bases left between them. Germline CDR1 SGHTA, CDR2 FQGNSA. The CDR3 runs 12 residues. In DNA form, the CDR3 reads TGTGCCAGCAGTGGGACACCTTATGGCTACACCTTC. Its protein product is CASSGTPYGYTF.

This rearrangement joins TRBV29-1 to TRBJ1-1, with D perhaps matching TRBD1 (6 bases). Germline V gives CDR1 SQVTM, CDR2 ANQGSEA. V lost 5 bases to trimming and J lost 0 bases, with 19 bases between them. The CDR3 has 16 amino acids. CDR3: CSVWALGGRMNTEAFF. The CDR3 bases are TGCAGCGTTTGGGCGTTGGGGGGGCGTATGAACACTGAAGCTTTCTTT.

The chain employs TRBV29-1 and TRBJ2-7; the D gene is possibly TRBD1 (6 bases). The CDR3 spans 13 residues. Trimming removed 2 bases at V and 4 bases at J, with 12 bases between. CDR1 is SQVTM and CDR2 is ANQGSEA in the germline V gene. As DNA, the CDR3 is TGCAGCGTTGAAAGTCAGGGGATGTACGAGCAGTACTTC. Protein: CSVESQGMYEQYF.

This sequence joins TRBV5-1 and TRBJ2-5; possibly TRBD1 for D (6 bases). Germline V gene data show CDR1 as SGHRS and CDR2 as YFSETQ. This CDR3 has 13 amino acids. The V end was cut by 7 bases, the J end by 5 bases, with 15 bases between. CDR3 coding DNA: TGCGCCAGCCGATCAGGGGTCGGTGAGACCCAGTACTTC. Protein: CASRSGVGETQYF.

The V call is TRBV3-1 (or the pseudogene TRBV3-2), the J call TRBJ1-6; the D is unclear. The CDR3 is 17 residues long. Germline CDR1 is LGHDT and CDR2 is YNNKEL (reference sequence). V was shortened by 0 bases and J by 8 bases, with 17 bases between the two germline ends. The CDR3 here is CASSQDGTASLYSPLHF. Here the CDR3 DNA reads TGTGCCAGCAGCCAAGATGGTACAGCTTCTCTATATTCACCCCTCCACTTT.

The rearrangement joins TRBV11-2 to TRBJ2-7; D call uncertain. This CDR3 has 15 residues. Germline-derived CDR1 and CDR2 are SGHAT and FQNNGV. V shed 1 base and J shed 2 bases, with 12 bases lying between them. The CDR3 protein is CASSLVGYLTYEQYF. In DNA form, the CDR3 reads TGTGCCAGCAGCTTAGTCGGGTATTTGACCTACGAGCAGTACTTC.

The chain couples TRBV3-1 (or the pseudogene TRBV3-2) to TRBJ1-2, with D tentatively TRBD1 (5 bases). V gave up 7 bases and J gave up 0 bases, with 15 bases separating them. Germline V CDR1 and CDR2: LGHDT, YNNKEL (reference sequence). This CDR3 contains 15 residues. The DNA for the CDR3 is TGTGCCAGCACCCACCACGGGACTCCTAACTATGGCTACACCTTC. The encoded protein is CASTHHGTPNYGYTF.

The chain employs TRBV11-2 and TRBJ1-1, with a possible D match to TRBD1 (5 bases). The CDR3 has 18 amino acids. V was clipped by 1 base and J by 5 bases, with 23 bases between them. CDR1 and CDR2 from the germline V gene are SGHAT and FQNNGV. The CDR3: CASSLVRGGRQGGTEAFF. Written as DNA, the CDR3 is TGTGCCAGCAGCTTAGTTAGGGGTGGGAGGCAGGGAGGGACTGAAGCTTTCTTT. Full variable domain (missing parts from reference TRBV11-2 and TRBJ1-1): EAGVAQSPRYKIIEKRQSVAFWCNPISGHATLYWYQQILGQGPKLLIQFQNNGVVDDSQLPKDRFSAERLKGVDSTLKIQPAKLEDSAVYLCASSLVRGGRQGGTEAFFGQGTRLTVV.

The chain recombines TRBV11-1 with TRBJ1-1; D ambiguous. Germline CDR1 is SGHAT and CDR2 is FQDESV (reference sequence). This CDR3 is 14 amino acids long. Trimming removed 1 base at V and 5 bases at J, with 11 bases between. CDR3 in DNA: TGTGCCAGCAGCTTAGAGTCGACCCATACTGAAGCTTTCTTT. Its translation: CASSLESTHTEAFF.

The genes are TRBV27 and TRBJ2-5; 9 bases are shared with TRBD2. With V trimmed by 5 bases and J by 2 bases, 9 bases remained unmatched. CDR1 and CDR2 from the germline V gene are MNHEY and SMNVEV (reference sequence). This CDR3 spans 16 amino acids. The CDR3 DNA follows: TGTGCCAGCAGTCCGAGCGGGAGGTGGCCGCAAGAGACCCAGTACTTC. It translates to CASSPSGRWPQETQYF.

Only one count was recorded for this clone. The chain is built from TRBV3-1 (or the pseudogene TRBV3-2) and TRBJ2-1, with 8 bases matching TRBD2. This CDR3 has 17 residues. Unmatched junction bases numbered 9, after V lost 4 bases and J lost 1 base. The germline V gene has CDR1 LGHDT and CDR2 YNNKEL (reference sequence). DNA for the CDR3: TGTGCCAGCAGCCGACGAAGCGGGGGTCGTTCCTACAATGAGCAGTTCTTC. As protein: CASSRRSGGRSYNEQFF.

The CDR3 sequence is CASSLTSGAYNEQFF. In nucleotides, the CDR3 is TGTGCCAGCAGCCTCACTAGCGGGGCCTACAATGAGCAGTTCTTC. The J gene is TRBJ2-1, the V gene TRBV3-1 (or the pseudogene TRBV3-2), with 10 nucleotides matching TRBD2. CDR3 length equals 15 residues. Trimming removed 4 bases from V and 2 bases from J; junction bases left unmatched: 2. Germline CDR1 reads LGHDT; CDR2 reads YNNKEL (reference sequence).

The rearrangement joins TRBV7-9 to TRBJ1-2; 9 bases line up with TRBD1. The germline CDR1 and CDR2 sequences are SEHNR and FQNEAQ (reference sequence). J gave up 8 bases and V 5 bases, and 12 bases lay outside the gene matches. CDR3 length equals 15 residues. The CDR3 coding sequence is TGTGCCAGCAGCGAAGGGACAGGGAGAAGGGAGGGCTACACCTTC. It codes for CASSEGTGRREGYTF.

The rearrangement uses TRBV11-1 and TRBJ1-1; the match to TRBD1 covers 8 bases. With 1 base clipped from V and 4 bases from J, the junction kept 8 bases outside the gene matches. The CDR3 has 16 amino acids. CDR1 SGHAT and CDR2 FQDESV come from the germline V gene (reference sequence). Here the CDR3 reads CASSLDFGTGTTEAFF. The CDR3 coding sequence is TGTGCCAGCAGCTTAGATTTTGGGACAGGCACCACTGAAGCTTTCTTT.

The chain uses TRBV7-8 and TRBJ1-1; 11 bases fit TRBD1. The trim removed 0 bases at V and 6 bases at J, leaving 3 bases unmatched. The CDR3 extends over 15 amino acids. From germline, CDR1 is SGHVS and CDR2 FQNEAQ. The CDR3 spells CASSLARTGGPEAFF. CDR3 in DNA: TGTGCCAGCAGCTTAGCTAGGACAGGGGGCCCTGAAGCTTTCTTT.

The table lists this clone with a few counts. The V call is TRBV27, the J call TRBJ1-2, with 11 positions matching TRBD1. CDR1 is MNHEY, CDR2 SMNVEV, per germline (reference sequence). The V segment lost 6 bases and the J segment 7 bases; nucleotides outside the gene matches: 7. This CDR3 contains 14 residues. This CDR3 is CASRATDRGRGYTF. For the CDR3, the DNA is TGTGCCAGCAGAGCCACGGACAGGGGGCGTGGCTACACCTTC.

The J gene is TRBJ1-6, the V gene TRBV6-1; no definite D call. CDR3 size: 16 residues. Germline values: CDR1 MNHNS, CDR2 SASEGT. The V gene lost 4 bases and the J gene lost 6 bases, with 16 bases spanning the gap. CDR3 sequence reads: CASSVAASDINSPLHF. CDR3 coding DNA: TGTGCCAGCAGTGTAGCCGCGAGCGATATTAATTCACCCCTCCACTTT.